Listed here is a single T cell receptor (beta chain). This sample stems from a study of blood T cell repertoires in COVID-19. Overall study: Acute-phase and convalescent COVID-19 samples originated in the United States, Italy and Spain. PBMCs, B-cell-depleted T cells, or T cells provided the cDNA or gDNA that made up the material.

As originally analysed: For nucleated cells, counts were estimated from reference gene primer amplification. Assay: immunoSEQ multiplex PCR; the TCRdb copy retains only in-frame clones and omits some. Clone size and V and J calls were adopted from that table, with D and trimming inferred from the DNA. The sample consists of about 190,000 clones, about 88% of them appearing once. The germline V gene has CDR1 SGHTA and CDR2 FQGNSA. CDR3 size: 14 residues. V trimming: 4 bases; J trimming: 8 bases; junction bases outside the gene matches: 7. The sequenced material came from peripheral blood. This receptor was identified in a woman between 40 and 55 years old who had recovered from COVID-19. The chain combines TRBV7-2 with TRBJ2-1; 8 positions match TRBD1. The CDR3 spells CASSSRTGTDEQFF. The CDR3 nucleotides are TGTGCCAGCAGCTCCCGGACAGGGACGGATGAGCAGTTCTTC. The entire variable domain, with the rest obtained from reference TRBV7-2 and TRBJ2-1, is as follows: GAGVSQSPSNKVTEKGKDVELRCDPISGHTALYWYRQSLGQGLEFLIYFQGNSAPDKSGLPSDRFSAERTGGSVSTLTIQRTQQEDSAVYLCASSSRTGTDEQFFGPGTRLTVL.